The subject of this entry is one T cell receptor (beta chain). Its antigen has not been determined. Per-nucleotide qualities are absent, and no much larger clonotype sits a single base away. The source of the sample is a study of blood T cell repertoires in COVID-19 (dated by TCRdb to about 2020). Looking at the study overall: Samples from collaborators originated in the United States, Italy and Spain and spanned both the acute and convalescent phases of COVID-19. The prospective study material was composed of cDNA or gDNA derived from T cells, B-cell-depleted T cells, or PBMCs. Deeply sampled blood TCRbeta repertoires from subjects exposed to, actively infected with, or recovered from COVID-19 were included in the dataset. The repertoires were released in a freely available public database intended as a resource for research on the immune response to SARS-CoV-2. Samples came from the ongoing ImmuneRACE study (first 160 participants) plus 1,254 subjects from 6 global collaborators. Sample metadata almost always included a de-identified subject ID, COVID-19 status, age in years and sex. Where HLA class I and class II types were available, the types were taken from metadata supplied by the sample provider, not from assay-based typing. Study-level results and caveats: The amount of clinical and demographic metadata varied by source and participant and was provided uncurated.

TCRbeta CDR3 regions were amplified from genomic DNA using the immunoSEQ Assay, a bias-controlled multiplex PCR. From the authors' description of their analysis: The number of nucleated cells in each sample was estimated by amplification of reference gene primers within the assay. Sequence reads were collapsed and filtered to measure the absolute abundance of every unique TCRbeta CDR3 rearrangement. For each sample, productive Simpson clonality was calculated as the square root of Simpson's diversity index across productive rearrangements. The clones in this table, taken by TCRdb from immuneACCESS, are in-frame only. Not every clone is retained; where verified, under half of the shortfall comes from an unresolved V gene, and the cause of the rest is unknown. V, J and clone size reflect that table, while D and trimming were determined from the DNA. The sample includes approximately 200,000 clones, with 90% observed a single time. The ten largest clones represent approximately 2.4% of the sample.

In the germline V gene, CDR1 corresponds to LGHNT and CDR2 to FRNRAP. The CDR3 runs 11 amino acids, cysteine and phenylalanine included. The CDR3 DNA has 33 bases and is translated from base 1. Trimming removed 8 bases from V and 7 bases from J, leaving 11 bases between the germline ends. One collaborating source in Seattle enrolled patients during active infection and followed them longitudinally through the course of disease. Whole blood was collected in K2EDTA tubes by collaborating institutions according to the institutions' own protocols. For TCRbeta analysis, collaborators shipped samples in one of three forms: frozen whole blood, isolated PBMCs, or DNA extracted from either of those sample types.

The rearranged segments are TRBV12-5 and TRBJ1-1; the D gene is not confidently resolved. The sequenced sample consisted of peripheral blood. This TCR came from a man aged 25-40 years with COVID-19, enrolled during active disease. The sequenced DNA is TGTGCTAGTAGTTCTGCGGTTGAAGCTTTCTTT. Translated, it gives CASSSAVEAFF.